Below are 14 T cell receptor beta chains sequenced from a single sample in a study of chemoradiotherapy in HPV16-positive cancers (dated by TCRdb to 2021 to 2024). Libraries came from the immunoSEQ multiplex PCR assay. TCRdb stores this immuneACCESS table with in-frame sequences only. Part of the clones is absent; in the studies checked, under half of the shortfall reflects unresolved V genes, and no reason is known for the rest. This sample has approximately 2,000 clones in its table, and around 80% of those were observed once. 9.5% to 10% of the sample lies in the top ten. The starting material was tumor tissue, obtained from a patient who underwent chemoradiotherapy. The receptors stem from a human donor with HPV-associated anogenital cancer.

V usage is TRBV28 and J usage is TRBJ2-7; D is uncertain. Trimming shortened V by 6 bases and J by 9 bases, and 21 bases separated the two germline ends. Germline CDR1 is MDHEN and CDR2 is SYDVKM. This CDR3 region has 14 residues. The CDR3 loop reads CASRTTGLGEVQYF. In DNA, the CDR3 is TGTGCCAGCAGAACTACCGGCCTCGGCGAAGTGCAGTACTTC. The entire variable domain, with the rest obtained from reference TRBV28 and TRBJ2-7, is as follows: DVKVTQSSRYLVKRTGEKVFLECVQDMDHENMFWYRQDPGLGLRLIYFSYDVKMKEKGDIPEGYSVSREKKERFSLILESASTNQTSMYLCASRTTGLGEVQYFGPGTRLTVT.

V gene TRBV28 combines with J gene TRBJ1-2; the D is unclear. Germline CDR1 reads MDHEN; CDR2 reads SYDVKM. Trimming stripped 3 bases from V and 8 bases from J, with 10 bases between. The CDR3 runs to 12 residues. The CDR3: CASSFSSWGYTF. In DNA, the CDR3 is TGTGCCAGCAGTTTTAGTTCTTGGGGCTACACCTTC.

The chain employs TRBV7-9 and TRBJ2-3; 7 positions agree with TRBD2. J lost 3 bases, V lost 5 bases, and 11 bases had no gene match. CDR1 and CDR2 (germline): SEHNR, FQNEAQ (reference sequence). CDR3 size: 16 residues. CDR3 sequence reads: CASSIDGGSTTDTQYF. CDR3 coding DNA: TGTGCCAGCAGCATAGATGGCGGGAGTACAACAGATACGCAGTATTTT.

The rearrangement uses TRBV6-5 and TRBJ1-2; D perhaps matches TRBD1 (5 bases). Germline V gene sequence: CDR1 MNHEY, CDR2 SVGAGI. V was cut by 5 bases and J by 3 bases, with 13 bases left in between. This CDR3 comprises 14 residues. The CDR3 reads CASSLAGEHYGYTF. The CDR3 nucleotides are TGTGCCAGCAGTCTTGCGGGGGAACACTATGGCTACACCTTC.

This chain joins TRBV29-1 and TRBJ1-2; D gene unclear. The CDR3 has 10 amino acids. From germline, CDR1 is SQVTM and CDR2 ANQGSEA. Trimming took 4 bases from V and 5 from J, leaving 5 bases between them. Here the CDR3 reads CSVAQYGYTF. The CDR3 DNA follows: TGCAGCGTTGCACAGTATGGCTACACCTTC.

The chain links TRBV19 to TRBJ2-1; D unresolved. The ends were cut back, 5 bases at V and 8 bases at J, with 13 bases in the middle. This CDR3 contains 13 residues. The germline V gene has CDR1 LNHDA and CDR2 SQIVND (reference sequence). The CDR3 bases are TGTGCCAGTAGTGCTGCAGAACGAGATGAGCAGTTCTTC. This sequence encodes CASSAAERDEQFF.

The J gene is TRBJ2-7, the V gene TRBV6-6; 10 nucleotides match TRBD1. Losses at the gene ends were 6 bases for V and 2 bases for J; bases not matched to a gene: 10. The CDR3 covers 16 residues. Per germline, CDR1 MNHNY and CDR2 SVGAGI (reference sequence). CDR3 residues: CASSYAGTGVTYEQYF. CDR3 sequence (DNA): TGTGCCAGCAGCTACGCCGGGACAGGGGTAACCTACGAGCAGTACTTC.

This rearrangement joins TRBV30 to TRBJ1-5; D not certain. Germline lookup yields CDR1 GTSNPN and CDR2 SVGIG (reference sequence). The CDR3 runs 16 residues. The germline V and J ends were trimmed by 0 bases and 1 base, with 13 bases remaining between them. Here the CDR3 DNA reads TGTGCCTGGAGTGTACCAGGACGGGTGAGCAATCAGCCCCAGCATTTT. Amino acids: CAWSVPGRVSNQPQHF.

The CDR3 nucleotides are TGTGCCAGCAGCTTAGGGGCTTCGGAAAACTACGAGCAGTACTTC. Residues: CASSLGASENYEQYF. The V and J genes are TRBV7-2 and TRBJ2-7; D is ambiguous. The V gene's germline CDR1 is SGHTA and CDR2 FQGNSA. This CDR3 has 15 amino acids. V was pared by 1 base and J by 3 bases, with 13 bases between.

The V call is TRBV7-2, the J call TRBJ1-1; 11 positions agree with TRBD1. CDR1 and CDR2 from the germline V gene are SGHTA and FQGNSA. Losses at the gene ends were 2 bases for V and 1 base for J; bases not matched to a gene: 9. There are 18 residues in the CDR3. CDR3 region: CASSLPWFGTGGNTEAFF. The CDR3 DNA is TGTGCCAGCAGCTTACCCTGGTTCGGGACAGGGGGGAACACTGAAGCTTTCTTT.

The rearrangement links TRBV6-4 to TRBJ2-2, with 9 bases that match TRBD2. The length of the CDR3 is 15 residues. Germline V lookup: CDR1 MRHNA, CDR2 SNTAGT. The ends lost 0 bases at V and 5 bases at J; junction bases unmatched: 1. In DNA form, the CDR3 reads TGTGCCAGCAGTGACTCTAGCGGGGGAACCGGGGAGCTGTTTTTT. It encodes CASSDSSGGTGELFF.

The chain is built from TRBV27 and TRBJ2-7; 7 nucleotides match TRBD1. The CDR3 extends over 14 amino acids. Trimming took 10 bases from V and 5 from J; bases not matched to a gene: 14. Germline V gene data show CDR1 as MNHEY and CDR2 as SMNVEV (reference sequence). The CDR3 region is CATKPGQPSNEQYF. The DNA of the CDR3 is TGTGCCACCAAACCGGGACAGCCATCCAACGAGCAGTACTTC.

The chain links TRBV6-6 to TRBJ2-5, with a weak D call TRBD2 (6 bases). Trimming removed 10 bases at V and 6 bases at J, with 15 bases between. The CDR3 extends over 12 amino acids. CDR1 and CDR2 (germline): MNHNY, SVGAGI (reference sequence). CDR3 nucleotide sequence: TGTGCCACCACTGGGGGGACGAAGACCCAGTACTTC. As protein: CATTGGTKTQYF.

The chain employs TRBV9 and TRBJ2-1, with a possible D match to TRBD1 (6 bases). The ends were cut back, 0 bases at V and 4 bases at J, with 14 bases in the middle. Germline V gives CDR1 SGDLS, CDR2 YYNGEE. This CDR3 is built from 16 residues. Written as DNA, the CDR3 is TGTGCCAGCAGCGTAGCGGCCGGGACACATTACAATGAGCAGTTCTTC. Its protein product is CASSVAAGTHYNEQFF.